The entry below describes one TCR beta chain. The sample is drawn from a study of early T cells in non-severe SARS-CoV-2 infection. On the study more broadly: Chains were unpaired, as sequencing was done on bulk RNA from unsorted whole blood.

After removal of 6 bases from V and 3 bases from J, the junction contained 8 bases not matched to a gene. The CDR3 consists of 15 residues. The germline V gene has CDR1 DFQATT and CDR2 SNEGSKA (reference sequence). TCRdb itself ran the 5' RACE reads through MiXCR, one entry per CDR3 protein. The repertoire holds fewer than 55,000 distinct CDR3 sequences, with about 11% as singletons. V gene TRBV20-1 combines with J gene TRBJ2-1; TRBD1 agrees at 10 bases. This receptor was obtained from an adult who was a healthcare worker with PCR-confirmed SARS-CoV-2 infection or an uninfected control (not recorded which). Sequencing used whole blood. The CDR3 DNA follows: TGCAGTGCCGGGTCCGGGACAGGGGTCTACAATGAGCAGTTCTTC. This encodes CSAGSGTGVYNEQFF.